This entry lists 20 T cell receptor beta chains sequenced from one sample in a study of cytomegalovirus exposure and HLA in healthy donors. Some clones are missing from TCRdb's copy, which holds only in-frame ones; the method was immunoSEQ multiplex PCR. The sample shows approximately 150,000 clones, 87% of them seen only once. What was sequenced was PBMCs. These receptors were taken from a man between 18 and 35 years old in good health and CMV-seropositive.

The chain recombines TRBV28 with TRBJ1-2, with 8 bases matching TRBD1. The CDR3 loop spans 14 amino acids. With V trimmed by 6 bases and J by 8 bases, 11 bases remained unmatched. The germline V gene has CDR1 MDHEN and CDR2 SYDVKM. CDR3 protein: CASRNSGTGLGYTF. The CDR3 DNA is TGTGCCAGCAGAAATTCCGGGACAGGTCTCGGCTACACCTTC.

In this sample, this clone turned up a few times. The rearrangement uses TRBV6-1 and TRBJ1-3; TRBD1 is a possible D gene (6 bases). V lost 2 bases to trimming and J lost 3 bases, with 14 bases between them. Germline V gene sequence: CDR1 MNHNS, CDR2 SASEGT. The CDR3 is made up of 16 amino acids. CDR3 in amino acids: CASSEKAGANGNTIYF. CDR3 DNA: TGTGCCAGCAGTGAAAAGGCAGGGGCAAATGGAAACACCATATATTTT.

V usage is TRBV2 and J usage is TRBJ2-1; TRBD2 aligns across 13 bases. Germline CDR1 is SNHLY and CDR2 is FYNNEI. J was trimmed by 3 bases and V by 6 bases; bases with no gene match: 8. The CDR3 totals 17 residues. CDR3 amino acids: CASRVGTSGNYYNEQFF. As DNA, the CDR3 is TGTGCCAGCAGGGTAGGGACTAGCGGGAATTACTACAATGAGCAGTTCTTC.

The chain carries TRBV19 and TRBJ1-5; D remains unclear. V shed 5 bases and J shed 0 bases, with 8 bases lying between them. Per germline, CDR1 LNHDA and CDR2 SQIVND (reference sequence). The CDR3 has 14 residues. The CDR3 nucleotides read TGTGCCAGTAGTGCAGTCGATAGCAATCAGCCCCAGCATTTT. Protein sequence: CASSAVDSNQPQHF.

This chain joins TRBV7-9 and TRBJ1-6, with 8 bases aligning to TRBD1. V dropped 5 bases and J dropped 8; count of bases not matched to a gene: 5. CDR1 and CDR2 (germline): SEHNR, FQNEAQ (reference sequence). The CDR3 runs 14 residues. In DNA, the CDR3 is TGTGCCAGCAGCGTCAGGGGGCTTGATTCACCCCTCCACTTT. Its protein product is CASSVRGLDSPLHF.

This chain connects TRBV2 to TRBJ1-3; 7 bases are a match to TRBD1. The CDR3 covers 15 residues. Germline loops: CDR1 SNHLY, CDR2 FYNNEI. V was pared by 5 bases and J by 4 bases, with 8 bases of the junction left unmatched. CDR3 in DNA: TGTGCCAGCAGTTCAACAGGGGTTGACGGAAACACCATATATTTT. It codes for CASSSTGVDGNTIYF.

The chain joins TRBV6-1 to TRBJ2-7; D is possibly TRBD1 (6 bases). The CDR3 length is 13 residues. The germline V gene has CDR1 MNHNS and CDR2 SASEGT. V was clipped by 10 bases and J by 2 bases, with 15 bases between them. The chain's CDR3 is CATRTTGAYEQYF. CDR3 DNA sequence: TGTGCCACTCGAACGACAGGAGCCTACGAGCAGTACTTC.

The chain links TRBV28 to TRBJ2-7, with D possibly matching TRBD2 (6 bases). Germline V lookup: CDR1 MDHEN, CDR2 SYDVKM. There are 14 residues in the CDR3. The ends were cut back, 3 bases at V and 2 bases at J, with 11 bases in the middle. CDR3 bases: TGTGCCAGCAGTTTTTATGCGGGAACCTACGAGCAGTACTTC. Translated, it gives CASSFYAGTYEQYF. Full variable domain (rest looked up from reference TRBV28 and TRBJ2-7): DVKVTQSSRYLVKRTGEKVFLECVQDMDHENMFWYRQDPGLGLRLIYFSYDVKMKEKGDIPEGYSVSREKKERFSLILESASTNQTSMYLCASSFYAGTYEQYFGPGTRLTVT.

The J gene is TRBJ2-6, the V gene TRBV5-1; 8 bases are shared with TRBD2. The V gene's germline CDR1 is SGHRS and CDR2 YFSETQ. The CDR3 is 17 residues long. J was trimmed by 0 bases and V by 0 bases; bases with no gene match: 2. This CDR3 is CASSLAAGGSGANVLTF. Written as DNA, the CDR3 is TGCGCCAGCAGCTTGGCGGCGGGGGGCTCTGGGGCCAACGTCCTGACTTTC.

The chain recombines TRBV5-1 with TRBJ1-1; D remains unclear. Germline values: CDR1 SGHRS, CDR2 YFSETQ. This CDR3 has 13 residues. V dropped 0 bases and J dropped 8 bases, with 11 bases sitting between them. CDR3 residues: CASSLGPEEEAFF. CDR3 DNA: TGCGCCAGCAGCTTGGGGCCAGAGGAGGAAGCTTTCTTT.

The count of this clone is one. The chain joins TRBV28 to TRBJ2-1, with D unclear. The CDR3 runs to 18 residues. V lost 5 bases, J lost 5 bases, and 25 bases lay in between. In germline, CDR1 is MDHEN, CDR2 SYDVKM. The chain's CDR3 is CASSARRLFQTLHNEQFF. DNA of the CDR3: TGTGCCAGCAGTGCGCGAAGACTCTTCCAAACGCTGCACAATGAGCAGTTCTTC.

The CDR3 protein is CASTGTLATNEKLFF. The CDR3 DNA reads as TGTGCCAGCACAGGGACACTTGCAACTAATGAAAAACTGTTTTTT. The genes are TRBV2 and TRBJ1-4, with D perhaps matching TRBD1 (6 bases). Germline CDR1 and CDR2: SNHLY and FYNNEI. Trimming shortened V by 7 bases and J by 0 bases, and 12 bases separated the two germline ends. There are 15 residues in the CDR3.

The chain combines TRBV25-1 with TRBJ1-3; no clear D gene. The CDR3 length is 14 residues. From germline, CDR1 is MGHDK and CDR2 SYGVNS. Trimming pared 1 base from V and 8 bases from J, leaving 12 bases between. CDR3 residues: CASSESGFLDTIYF. Here the CDR3 DNA reads TGTGCCAGCAGTGAATCCGGGTTCTTGGACACCATATATTTT.

This chain uses TRBV12-5 with TRBJ1-1, with D perhaps TRBD1 (6 bases). Trimming took off 3 bases at V and 1 base at J, with 9 bases between the two ends. Per the germline V gene, CDR1 is LGHNT and CDR2 is FRNRAP. This CDR3 has 14 residues. CDR3 sequence: CASGLGTPNTEAFF. In DNA, the CDR3 is TGTGCTAGTGGTTTAGGGACACCGAACACTGAAGCTTTCTTT.

V and J are TRBV10-2 and TRBJ1-5, with 8 bases fitting TRBD1. The junction had 9 bases not matched to a gene; V was cut back by 4 bases and J by 1 base. Per the germline V gene, CDR1 is WSHSY and CDR2 is SAAADI. The CDR3 has 17 residues. This CDR3 is CASSGRVTGVSNQPQHF. The CDR3 DNA reads TGCGCCAGCAGTGGGAGGGTGACAGGGGTAAGCAATCAGCCCCAGCATTTT.

As for this clone: This CDR3 is also generated by other DNA sequences in the sample. This sequence joins TRBV27 and TRBJ1-2; D is uncertain. The V gene's germline CDR1 is MNHEY and CDR2 SMNVEV (reference sequence). The CDR3 is 13 amino acids. Trimming cost V 1 base and J 6 bases, with 9 bases left between them. The CDR3: CASSLLGGDGYTF. DNA of the CDR3: TGTGCCAGCAGTTTATTGGGTGGAGATGGCTACACCTTC.

This clone was found once. V gene TRBV5-1 combines with J gene TRBJ2-5; 10 bases fit TRBD1. V trimming: 2 bases; J trimming: 2 bases; junction bases outside the gene matches: 6. Germline V CDR1 and CDR2: SGHRS, YFSETQ. The CDR3 runs 16 residues. The CDR3 coding sequence is TGCGCCAGCAGCTTTGGAATGGGACAGGGGCAAGAGACCCAGTACTTC. It is translated as CASSFGMGQGQETQYF.

The V and J genes are TRBV6-1 and TRBJ2-1; D not resolved. The CDR3 consists of 16 residues. V lost 2 bases and J 8 bases, leaving 19 bases between the germline ends. The germline CDR1 and CDR2 sequences are MNHNS and SASEGT. The CDR3 sequence: CASSERSVAWVYEQFF. In DNA, the CDR3 is TGTGCCAGCAGTGAAAGGAGTGTGGCTTGGGTCTATGAGCAGTTCTTC.

The V call is TRBV5-1, the J call TRBJ2-7; D gene unclear. Germline-derived CDR1 and CDR2 are SGHRS and YFSETQ. This CDR3 spans 15 amino acids. V was shortened by 2 bases and J by 1 base, with 13 bases between the two germline ends. This CDR3 reads CASSFSLIGSYEQYF. CDR3 in DNA: TGCGCCAGCAGCTTTTCCCTCATCGGTTCCTACGAGCAGTACTTC. The full variable domain, rest sourced from reference TRBV5-1 and TRBJ2-7, is KAGVTQTPRYLIKTRGQQVTLSCSPISGHRSVSWYQQTPGQGLQFLFEYFSETQRNKGNFPGRFSGRQFSNSRSEMNVSTLELGDSALYLCASSFSLIGSYEQYFGPGTRLTVT.

This clone was counted only a few times. V and J are TRBV7-6 and TRBJ1-4; D possibly corresponds to TRBD1 (6 bases). Germline V gene lookup returns CDR1 SGHVS and CDR2 FNYEAQ. With 1 base removed from V and 7 bases from J, the gap between germline ends came to 16 bases. CDR3 size: 16 residues. The CDR3 DNA follows: TGTGCCAGCAGCTTAGTCAGGGGAGATCTTGGTGAAAAACTGTTTTTT. This sequence encodes CASSLVRGDLGEKLFF.